This is a list of T cell receptor beta chains from one sample in a study of early T cells in non-severe SARS-CoV-2 infection. TCRdb analysed the 5' RACE reads with MiXCR anew, one entry per CDR3 protein. In the table there are approximately 75,000 distinct CDR3 sequences, 3.5% to 6% of which are singletons. The sample here was whole blood, taken at baseline. The receptor source for this set is an adult who was a healthcare worker with PCR-confirmed SARS-CoV-2 infection or an uninfected control (not recorded which). The donor label of this sample is uncertain. CDR3s include the opening cysteine and the closing phenylalanine or tryptophan. A D gene is named only where the DNA matches it firmly. Clone sizes are given selectively: once, few, many, or a class where the clone is expanded.

>TRBJ1-1|TRBD1|16|TRBV7-8|few
TGTGCCAGCAGCCCTACTCCGGGACAGGGACACACTGAAGCTTTCTTT
CASSPTPGQGHTEAFF
>TRBJ2-5|-|14|TRBV29-1|-
TGCAGCGTTGAAGTCTTCGCTTGGCAAGAGACCCAGTACTTC
CSVEVFAWQETQYF
>TRBJ2-3|-|12|TRBV2|-
TGTGCCAGCAGAAGGGACCCAGATACGCAGTATTTT
CASRRDPDTQYF
>TRBJ1-6|-|15|TRBV12-3/TRBV12-4|many
TGTGCCAGCAGTTCGAACAGGGTTACTAATTCACCCCTCCACTTT
CASSSNRVTNSPLHF
>TRBJ2-5|-|14|TRBV6-6|-
TGTGCCAGCAGTTACTCCCAGGGGTGGGAGACCCAGTACTTC
CASSYSQGWETQYF
>TRBJ1-4|-|15|TRBV18|many
TGTGCCAGCTCACCGGTTTCAGGAACTAATGAAAAACTGTTTTTT
CASSPVSGTNEKLFF
>TRBJ1-3|-|16|TRBV3-1|-
TGTGCCAGCAGCCAAGCGTCGTGGAAACCTGGAAACACCATATATTTT
CASSQASWKPGNTIYF
>TRBJ2-3|-|14|TRBV7-9|many
TGTGCCAGCAGCCCAGGGTTTTCCGGAGATACGCAGTATTTT
CASSPGFSGDTQYF
>TRBJ1-3|-|15|TRBV5-1|-
TGCGCCAGCAGCTTGGCCAGGGACCCTGGAAACACCATATATTTT
CASSLARDPGNTIYF
>TRBJ2-1|TRBD2|19|TRBV7-8|many
TGTGCCAGCAGCCCGGGGACTAGCGGGGGTCAGAGCTCCTACAATGAGCAGTTCTTC
CASSPGTSGGQSSYNEQFF
>TRBJ1-4|-|14|TRBV12-3/TRBV12-4|-
TGTGCCAGCAGAGAACAGGCAACTAATGAAAAACTGTTTTTT
CASREQATNEKLFF
>TRBJ2-3|-|15|TRBV6-5|many
TGTGCCAGCAGTTACTCAGGCAGGGGCACAGATACGCAGTATTTT
CASSYSGRGTDTQYF
>TRBJ1-1|-|15|TRBV7-2|many
TGTGCCAGCAGCTTTGCTGGGGGCTGGAACACTGAAGCTTTCTTT
CASSFAGGWNTEAFF
>TRBJ1-5|TRBD1|18|TRBV6-2/TRBV6-3|few
TGTGCCAGCAGAGCAGCCTGGGACAGGGAGATGGGCAATCAGCCCCAGCATTTT
CASRAAWDREMGNQPQHF
>TRBJ1-1|-|15|TRBV27|-
TGTGCCAGCAAGAATTCGGGGAGGTTGGACACTGAAGCTTTCTTT
CASKNSGRLDTEAFF
>TRBJ2-1|TRBD2|15|TRBV7-2|many
TGTGCCAGCAGCTTAGGCCTAGCGGGGAACAATGAGCAGTTCTTC
CASSLGLAGNNEQFF
>TRBJ1-2|-|15|TRBV3-1|few
TGTGCCAGCAGCCAAGAACCAGGGGCCGGCTATGGCTACACCTTC
CASSQEPGAGYGYTF
>TRBJ2-3|TRBD2|16|TRBV6-1|many
TGTGCCAGCACTATAATGACTAGCGGGAGCACAGATACGCAGTATTTT
CASTIMTSGSTDTQYF
>TRBJ2-1|-|16|TRBV11-2|many
TGTGCCAGCAGCTTAGATCGTCTAGCCTTTGGCGATGAGCAGTTCTTC
CASSLDRLAFGDEQFF
>TRBJ1-4|-|12|TRBV19|-
TGTGCCAGTACGACACTGACAGAAAAACTGTTTTTT
CASTTLTEKLFF
>TRBJ2-1|TRBD2|13|TRBV12-3/TRBV12-4|many
TGTGCCAGCAGTTTGGGACTAGACAATGAGCAGTTCTTC
CASSLGLDNEQFF
>TRBJ2-7|-|15|TRBV14|many
TGTGCCAGCAGCCAAGATCTGGCCCGAGGGGGCGAGCAGTACTTC
CASSQDLARGGEQYF
>TRBJ1-2|-|15|TRBV7-6|many
TGTGCCAGCAGCTCCCTGAAGGGGCCGAACTATGGCTACACCTTC
CASSSLKGPNYGYTF
>TRBJ1-3|-|12|TRBV15|many
TGTGCCACCAGCAGAGATGGAAACACCATATATTTT
CATSRDGNTIYF
>TRBJ2-5|-|13|TRBV29-1|many
TGCAGCGTTGAAGATCTAGGGCAAGAGACCCAGTACTTC
CSVEDLGQETQYF
>TRBJ2-7|-|12|TRBV5-4|-
TGTGCCAGCAGCCGGACTAATTACGAGCAGTACTTC
CASSRTNYEQYF
>TRBJ1-6|-|16|TRBV12-3/TRBV12-4|many
TGTGCCAGCAGATCCGGACAGTGGGCGGTTAATTCACCCCTCCACTTT
CASRSGQWAVNSPLHF
>TRBJ2-3|TRBD2|16|TRBV20-1|-
TGCAGTGCTAGTCGGAGCGGGGGGTCTGGCACAGATACGCAGTATTTT
CSASRSGGSGTDTQYF
>TRBJ2-3|-|16|TRBV12-3/TRBV12-4|-
TGTGCCAGCAGTTTAGCTCCGTCAGCGGGCACAGATACGCAGTATTTT
CASSLAPSAGTDTQYF
>TRBJ1-6|-|17|TRBV7-3|many
TGTGCCAGCAGCTTATTCAGGAGGGGACCCTATAATTCACCCCTCCACTTT
CASSLFRRGPYNSPLHF
>TRBJ2-5|-|16|TRBV6-6|-
TGTGCCAGCAACCCCCGGCAATCAGGGCATTTGGAGACCCAGTACTTC
CASNPRQSGHLETQYF
>TRBJ2-3|TRBD2|15|TRBV20-1|-
TGCAGTGCTGATTTAGCGGGGGTAACCACAGATACGCAGTATTTT
CSADLAGVTTDTQYF
>TRBJ2-2|TRBD1|10|TRBV6-4|many
TGTGCCAGCAGCGGACAGGGCCTCTTTTTT
CASSGQGLFF
>TRBJ2-6|TRBD1|17|TRBV5-1|few
TGCGCCAGCAGCGCGGACAGGTTTCCCTCTGGGGCCAACGTCCTGACTTTC
CASSADRFPSGANVLTF
>TRBJ1-4|-|15|TRBV6-6|-
TGTGCCAGCAGTTACCGGGGGGGCTCTGAAGAAAAACTGTTTTTT
CASSYRGGSEEKLFF
>TRBJ1-2|TRBD1|16|TRBV30|-
TGTGCCTGGAGTAGAAAGGGACAGGAAGGTTTTTATGGCTACACCTTC
CAWSRKGQEGFYGYTF
>TRBJ2-7|TRBD1|13|TRBV11-2|many
TGTGCCAGCAGAACACAGGGGGCGGGAGAGCAGTACTTC
CASRTQGAGEQYF
>TRBJ2-5|TRBD2|16|TRBV7-7|many
TGTGCTAGCACCCCCATACTAGCGGGGATCCAAGAGACCCAGTACTTC
CASTPILAGIQETQYF
>TRBJ2-7|-|15|TRBV9|many
TGTGCCAGCAGCGTAGCTACTGGGGGAACCTACGAGCAGTACTTC
CASSVATGGTYEQYF
>TRBJ2-1|TRBD1|14|TRBV7-9|many
TGTGCCAGCACTCCGACAGGGAATCACAATGAGCAGTTCTTC
CASTPTGNHNEQFF
>TRBJ2-2|-|15|TRBV2|many
TGTGCCAGCAGTGGTATGGGGGCGGGCACCGGGGAGCTTTTTTTT
CASSGMGAGTGELFF
>TRBJ1-1|TRBD1|15|TRBV6-4|many
TGTGCCAGCAGTCCCACCGGGACAGGGGGCACTGAAGCTTTCTTT
CASSPTGTGGTEAFF
>TRBJ1-5|TRBD1|15|TRBV18|-
TGTGCCAGCTCACCGACAGGGGATAGCAATCAGCCCCAGCATTTT
CASSPTGDSNQPQHF
>TRBJ2-7|-|12|TRBV7-2|many
TGTGCCAGCACCTACAACAGGGTCCAGCAGTACTTC
CASTYNRVQQYF
>TRBJ1-4|-|16|TRBV11-2|-
TGTGCCAGCAGCCGAACCGGGGACCCAACTAATGAAAAACTGTTTTTT
CASSRTGDPTNEKLFF
>TRBJ2-7|TRBD1|18|TRBV7-9|few
TGTGCCAGCAGCTCCATTCCGGGACAGCTCGAAGAACGCTACGAGCAGTACTTC
CASSSIPGQLEERYEQYF
>TRBJ1-2|TRBD1|13|TRBV12-3/TRBV12-4|many
TGTGCCAGCAGCCCGGACAGGGCCTATGGCTACACCTTC
CASSPDRAYGYTF
>TRBJ1-1|TRBD1|14|TRBV28|-
TGTGCCAGCAGAATACAGGGGGCAGGGACTGAAGCTTTCTTT
CASRIQGAGTEAFF
>TRBJ2-7|-|14|TRBV11-2|many
TGTGCCAGCAGTAGAAAAAAGGTCTTCTACGAGCAGTACTTC
CASSRKKVFYEQYF
>TRBJ1-6|-|19|TRBV7-2|-
TGTGCCAGCAGCCGAACCCTACAAACCAAACTGCGACTAGATTCACCCCTCCACTTT
CASSRTLQTKLRLDSPLHF
>TRBJ2-1|-|12|TRBV11-2|many
TGTGCCAGCAGCTTGCCGTGGATGGAGCAGTTCTTC
CASSLPWMEQFF
>TRBJ2-1|TRBD2|15|TRBV12-3/TRBV12-4|-
TGTGCCAGCACCACTCCGGGGGGGGACTACAATGAGCAGTTCTTC
CASTTPGGDYNEQFF
>TRBJ2-5|-|14|TRBV19|-
TGTGCCAGTAGTATAGGGCGGTCCCAAGAGACCCAGTACTTC
CASSIGRSQETQYF